This T cell receptor beta chain was sequenced for a study of T cells expressing NK-cell markers. Overall study context: Beta-chain profiling covered CD3+CD56+NKG2C+, CD3+CD56+NKG2C- and CD3+CD56-NKG2C+ sorted subsets. General study findings and limits: Similarly, these clonotypes led the CD3+CD56-NKG2C+ fraction as well in a few donors.

CDR3 length equals 16 residues. Germline CDR1 and CDR2: LGHNA and YSLEER. Points on this clonotype: Its antigen remains unknown.

TCRdb re-called the 5' RACE reads and shows each CDR3 protein once, DNA omitted. The table lists around 100,000 distinct CDR3 sequences, with 15% to 20% in the top ten. This clonotype was obtained from a woman aged 18 to 75 in good health. The genes are TRBV4-3 and TRBJ2-6. Sequencing input: blood T cells: a sorted CD56 or NKG2C T cell subset, CD4+ or CD8+ T cells, or bulk PBMC T cells (not recorded which). CDR3 sequence reads: CASSQEGLSGANVLTF.